This TCR beta chain was identified during a study of human T cells and chemical hapten exposure. General study points: There was no change with DPC sensitization in TCRs above 1 in 1000 frequency. Since the donors had alopecia, their immune response may not be the same as that of healthy people.

The library attached unique molecular identifiers to individual cDNA molecules. TCRdb reanalysed the RACE reads using MiXCR and keeps one entry per CDR3 protein. The sample has 350,000 to 450,000 distinct CDR3 sequences, 5% to 6.5% seen once. With respect to this clonotype: Its specificity is unknown.

Regarding time point: pre-sensitization, week 0. The treatment here: therapeutic diphenylcyclopropenone sensitization with weekly scalp DPC. This TCR was recovered from a woman aged 45-65 years with alopecia areata. Some clones in this sample may be carry-over from other donors' samples. Here the sequenced sample was whole blood, taken in connection with sensitization to the hapten diphenylcyclopropenone (DPC).

DNA of the CDR3: TGCAGCGTGCGCACAGGGACTGAAGCTTTCTTT. This gives the protein CSVRTGTEAFF. The chain recombines TRBV29-1 with TRBJ1-1; TRBD1 is a possible D gene (6 bases). The CDR3 extends over 11 amino acids. Trimming shortened V by 6 bases and J by 5 bases, and 10 bases separated the two germline ends. Germline lookup yields CDR1 SQVTM and CDR2 ANQGSEA.